One sample yielded the 25 T cell receptor beta chains listed below, sequenced in a study of blood T cell repertoires in COVID-19. Produced via immunoSEQ multiplex PCR; TCRdb's table is partial and in-frame only. This table holds fewer than 150,000 clones, around 86% found once. The specimen sequenced was peripheral blood. The receptor set was obtained from an elderly woman with acute or convalescent COVID-19.

The chain employs TRBV6-5 and TRBJ1-2; 8 bases line up with TRBD1. The CDR3 length is 15 residues. Germline CDR1 and CDR2: MNHEY and SVGAGI. Trimming took 4 bases from V and 4 from J; bases not matched to a gene: 8. The CDR3 reads CASSLRQGNSYGYTF. Written as DNA, the CDR3 is TGTGCCAGCAGTTTACGACAGGGGAATAGCTATGGCTACACCTTC.

The chain is built from TRBV28 and TRBJ2-7, with TRBD2 matching 11 bases. The ends lost 6 bases at V and 1 base at J; junction bases unmatched: 5. Germline values: CDR1 MDHEN, CDR2 SYDVKM. The CDR3 extends over 15 amino acids. CDR3 in DNA: TGTGCCAGCAGACAAACTAGCGGGAGATCCTACGAGCAGTACTTC. Its translation is CASRQTSGRSYEQYF.

The chain couples TRBV9 to TRBJ2-1; 8 positions agree with TRBD2. V dropped 3 bases and J dropped 2; count of bases not matched to a gene: 4. This CDR3 region has 15 residues. Germline V gene sequence: CDR1 SGDLS, CDR2 YYNGEE. CDR3 coding DNA: TGTGCCAGCAGCGCCTCAGCGGGGGCCTACAATGAGCAGTTCTTC. Its protein product is CASSASAGAYNEQFF.

A note on this clone: At one of its ends the junction is not consistent with the germline gene, which may arise from a read error. The V and J genes are TRBV27 and TRBJ1-2; D gene ambiguous. The germline V gene has CDR1 MNHEY and CDR2 SMNVEV (reference sequence). There are 12 residues in the CDR3. The CDR3 nucleotides are TGTGCCAGCAGTTTAGGCGTCCAGGCTCCTATCTTC. Its protein is CASSLGVQAPIF.

The rearrangement links TRBV24-1 to TRBJ2-5; D remains ambiguous. Deletions cut 9 bases from V and 2 bases from J, with 18 bases between. The germline V gene has CDR1 KGHDR and CDR2 SFDVKD. This CDR3 is 15 amino acids long. The CDR3 reads CATPPRQPLQETQYF. The CDR3, as DNA: TGTGCCACCCCGCCGAGGCAGCCGCTTCAAGAGACCCAGTACTTC.

CDR3 in DNA: TGTGCCAGCACCCGACAGGGTTTGACTGGAAACACCATATATTTT. This translates into CASTRQGLTGNTIYF. The chain recombines TRBV6-5 with TRBJ1-3, with 7 bases matching TRBD1. The CDR3 has 15 amino acids. Germline CDR1 reads MNHEY; CDR2 reads SVGAGI. The V and J ends lost 7 bases and 2 bases, in that order; junction bases with no gene match: 8.

The J gene is TRBJ1-2, the V gene TRBV11-2, with 10 positions matching TRBD1. With V trimmed by 5 bases and J by 8 bases, 5 bases remained unmatched. Germline CDR1 is SGHAT and CDR2 is FQNNGV. The CDR3 totals 13 residues. DNA of the CDR3: TGTGCCAGCAGCCCGGACAGGGGGGGCGGCTACACCTTC. It yields the protein CASSPDRGGGYTF.

The chain uses TRBV4-2 and TRBJ2-7; 13 bases fit TRBD2. CDR1 LGHNA and CDR2 YNFKEQ come from the germline V gene. Trimming at V came to 1 base and at J to 3 bases, leaving 6 bases not matched to a gene. This CDR3 comprises 17 residues. The CDR3 coding sequence is TGTGCCAGCAGCCAAGGACTAGCGGGGGGTGTTGGCTACGAGCAGTACTTC. It is translated as CASSQGLAGGVGYEQYF.

The rearrangement joins TRBV19 to TRBJ1-4, with 7 nucleotides matching TRBD1. In germline, CDR1 is LNHDA, CDR2 SQIVND (reference sequence). The junction had 7 bases not matched to a gene; V was cut back by 10 bases and J by 5 bases. The CDR3 extends over 13 amino acids. The CDR3 DNA reads TGTGCCATACTTGACAGGGTGAATGAAAAACTGTTTTTT. It translates to CAILDRVNEKLFF.

This clone was observed at least ten times. The chain links TRBV5-6 to TRBJ1-6; TRBD1 agrees at 7 bases. Per germline, CDR1 SGHDT and CDR2 YYEEEE. Trimming cost V 5 bases and J 9 bases; bases outside gene matches: 5. CDR3 size: 13 residues. The CDR3 DNA sequence: TGTGCCAGCAGTAAGACAGGGCTTTCACCCCTCCACTTT. As protein: CASSKTGLSPLHF. The full variable domain, with the rest looked up from reference TRBV5-6 and TRBJ1-6, is DAGVTQSPTHLIKTRGQQVTLRCSPKSGHDTVSWYQQALGQGPQFIFQYYEEEERQRGNFPDRFSGHQFPNYSSELNVNALLLGDSALYLCASSKTGLSPLHFGNGTRLTVT.

The genes are TRBV5-1 and TRBJ2-7; a possible D gene is TRBD2 (5 bases). V was clipped by 2 bases and J by 1 base, with 13 bases between them. CDR3 length: 15 residues. From germline, CDR1 is SGHRS and CDR2 YFSETQ. Here the CDR3 DNA reads TGCGCCAGCAGCTTCTATTCGGACTTATCCTACGAGCAGTACTTC. Amino acid sequence: CASSFYSDLSYEQYF.

The chain carries TRBV6-6 and TRBJ1-1; possibly TRBD1 for D (6 bases). Trimming cost V 2 bases and J 6 bases, with 10 bases left between them. Per the germline V gene, CDR1 is MNHNY and CDR2 is SVGAGI (reference sequence). The CDR3 spans 13 residues. The CDR3 protein is CASSYPGGAEAFF. In DNA form, the CDR3 reads TGTGCCAGCAGTTACCCGGGGGGCGCTGAAGCTTTCTTT.

This rearrangement joins TRBV19 to TRBJ2-2; D is perhaps TRBD1 (5 bases). The CDR3 is 13 residues long. Trimming removed 7 bases at V and 1 base at J, with 7 bases between. Germline lookup yields CDR1 LNHDA and CDR2 SQIVND (reference sequence). CDR3 sequence reads: CASKGMNTGELFF. In DNA, the CDR3 is TGTGCCAGTAAGGGGATGAACACCGGGGAGCTGTTTTTT. Based on the CDR3 plus reference TRBV19 and TRBJ2-2, the full variable domain is DGGITQSPKYLFRKEGQNVTLSCEQNLNHDAMYWYRQDPGQGLRLIYYSQIVNDFQKGDIAEGYSVSREKKESFPLTVTSAQKNPTAFYLCASKGMNTGELFFGEGSRLTVL.

This clone was seen only once. J is TRBJ1-1 and V is TRBV30; no reliable D call. The CDR3 is made up of 15 amino acids. Trimming cost V 0 bases and J 9 bases, with 20 bases left between them. Per the germline V gene, CDR1 is GTSNPN and CDR2 is SVGIG (reference sequence). This CDR3 reads CAWSVFEEVGLKAFF. The DNA for the CDR3 is TGTGCCTGGAGTGTATTTGAGGAGGTCGGGTTAAAAGCTTTCTTT.

The chain uses TRBV5-1 and TRBJ2-1; D might be TRBD1 (6 bases). The CDR3 contains 14 residues. The V and J ends lost 4 bases and 5 bases respectively, with 13 bases between them. Germline V gene lookup returns CDR1 SGHRS and CDR2 YFSETQ. The CDR3 nucleotides are TGCGCCAGCAGCCCCTACCCAGGGGACAATGAGCAGTTCTTC. Its translation: CASSPYPGDNEQFF.

This sequence joins TRBV3-1 (or the pseudogene TRBV3-2) and TRBJ2-2; 10 bases map to TRBD2. Germline V gene sequence: CDR1 LGHDT, CDR2 YNNKEL (reference sequence). This CDR3 region has 16 residues. V shed 1 base and J 7 bases; nucleotides not matched to a gene: 6. CDR3 in DNA: TGTGCCAGCAGCCAAGTCAGCGGGGGGGCGGTCGGGGAGCTGTTTTTT. Protein product: CASSQVSGGAVGELFF.

This clone was recorded only once. For the CDR3, the DNA is TGTGCCAGCAGCTCGCGACAGGGTTATAATTCACCCCTCCACTTT. Translated: CASSSRQGYNSPLHF. V is TRBV7-9 and J is TRBJ1-6, with 7 bases identical to TRBD1. Looked up from germline, CDR1 is SEHNR and CDR2 is FQNEAQ (reference sequence). The CDR3 contains 15 residues. The trim removed 4 bases at V and 4 bases at J, leaving 4 bases unmatched.

This CDR3 reads CASSLSRVVGEQYF. The CDR3 DNA follows: TGTGCCAGCAGTCTAAGCAGGGTGGTTGGCGAGCAGTACTTC. The chain links TRBV27 to TRBJ2-7, with D possibly matching TRBD1 (5 bases). V was clipped by 5 bases and J by 6 bases, with 17 bases between them. In germline, CDR1 is MNHEY, CDR2 SMNVEV (reference sequence). This CDR3 spans 14 amino acids.

A few counts support this clone. The chain has TRBV6-1 and TRBJ1-2; D is perhaps TRBD1 (5 bases). The CDR3 has 13 amino acids. V lost 2 bases and J 7 bases, leaving 11 bases between the germline ends. Germline lookup yields CDR1 MNHNS and CDR2 SASEGT. The CDR3 DNA sequence: TGTGCCAGCAGTGAACAGGGATTTGGTGGCTACACCTTC. This codes for CASSEQGFGGYTF.

The chain employs TRBV30 and TRBJ1-5; TRBD1 matches at 8 bases. Germline CDR1 reads GTSNPN; CDR2 reads SVGIG (reference sequence). After removal of 0 bases from V and 5 bases from J, the junction contained 0 bases not matched to a gene. This CDR3 spans 13 amino acids. CDR3 nucleotide sequence: TGTGCCTGGAGTGTACAGGGGGATCAGCCCCAGCATTTT. This translates into CAWSVQGDQPQHF.

The chain uses TRBV10-3 and TRBJ1-6, with a possible D match to TRBD1 (6 bases). Per germline, CDR1 ENHRY and CDR2 SYGVKD. This CDR3 region has 14 residues. Trimming stripped 2 bases from V and 10 bases from J, with 12 bases between. The CDR3 sequence is CAISETGLESPLHF. The CDR3 DNA sequence: TGTGCCATCAGTGAGACAGGGTTGGAATCACCCCTCCACTTT.

This chain links TRBV4-2 with TRBJ1-3; 7 bases map to TRBD1. Trimming removed 4 bases from V and 7 bases from J; junction bases left unmatched: 4. The CDR3 has 13 amino acids. Germline V gives CDR1 LGHNA, CDR2 YNFKEQ. CDR3 DNA sequence: TGTGCCAGCAGCCCGACAGGGCTCAACACCATATATTTT. Its protein product is CASSPTGLNTIYF.

V gene TRBV3-1 (or the pseudogene TRBV3-2) combines with J gene TRBJ1-1; D is undetermined. The CDR3 extends over 13 amino acids. Trimming shortened V by 4 bases and J by 1 base, and 7 bases separated the two germline ends. Germline V gene data show CDR1 as LGHDT and CDR2 as YNNKEL (reference sequence). The CDR3 coding sequence is TGTGCCAGCAGCCTTACAGAGAACACTGAAGCTTTCTTT. Encoded protein: CASSLTENTEAFF.

This clone was seen only a few times. V usage is TRBV18 and J usage is TRBJ2-7, with 8 bases lining up with TRBD1. Losses at the gene ends were 6 bases for V and 2 bases for J; bases not matched to a gene: 9. The CDR3 has 15 amino acids. Germline assignment: CDR1 KGHSH and CDR2 LQKENI. The CDR3, as DNA: TGTGCCAGCTCTCGATTCGACAGGGGCCCCTACGAGCAGTACTTC. It yields the protein CASSRFDRGPYEQYF.

The chain employs TRBV10-3 and TRBJ1-5; tentatively, D is TRBD1 (6 bases). V dropped 0 bases and J dropped 6 bases, with 9 bases sitting between them. The CDR3 is 14 amino acids. Germline values: CDR1 ENHRY, CDR2 SYGVKD. DNA for the CDR3: TGTGCCATCAGTGAGTCGCAGGGGATTCAGCCCCAGCATTTT. It encodes CAISESQGIQPQHF.